Following are 22 T cell receptor beta chains from one sample sequenced in a study of control samples from healthy donors and cancer patients. Clones were sequenced by immunoSEQ multiplex PCR, and TCRdb holds only the in-frame ones, with some missing. The sample has 98,000 or so clones; approximately 84% are singletons. Sequencing was performed on blood. The receptors were sampled from a man younger than 35 in good health.

The chain carries TRBV5-1 and TRBJ2-1, with D perhaps TRBD1 or TRBD2 (5 bases each). CDR1 and CDR2 (germline): SGHRS, YFSETQ. Trimming cost V 2 bases and J 5 bases, with 11 bases left between them. The CDR3 has 14 amino acids. The CDR3 loop reads CASSFRDLDNEQFF. The CDR3 bases are TGCGCCAGCAGCTTTAGGGACCTTGACAATGAGCAGTTCTTC.

This chain connects TRBV7-2 to TRBJ1-2, with D unresolved. V lost 1 base and J lost 4, with 10 bases in between. Germline CDR1 is SGHTA and CDR2 is FQGNSA. The CDR3 runs 14 residues. CDR3 loop: CASSLVRGGYGYTF. The CDR3, as DNA: TGTGCCAGCAGCTTAGTGCGGGGAGGCTATGGCTACACCTTC.

This clone was picked up a small number of times. This chain links TRBV25-1 with TRBJ1-5, with 8 bases identical to TRBD1. Per the germline V gene, CDR1 is MGHDK and CDR2 is SYGVNS. The CDR3 has 13 residues. With V trimmed by 4 bases and J by 4 bases, 0 bases remained unmatched. The CDR3 DNA follows: TGTGCCAGCAGTGGGACAGGGAATCAGCCCCAGCATTTT. This translates into CASSGTGNQPQHF.

This sequence joins TRBV4-3 and TRBJ2-3; D is possibly TRBD1 (8 bases). Trimming removed 3 bases at V and 0 bases at J, with 19 bases between. The CDR3 is 18 residues long. Germline V lookup: CDR1 LGHNA, CDR2 YSLEER. As DNA, the CDR3 is TGCGCCAGCAGCCAGTCACAGGGGGGGGTTACTAGCACAGATACGCAGTATTTT. It codes for CASSQSQGGVTSTDTQYF.

This sequence joins TRBV2 and TRBJ1-2; possible D gene TRBD1, 5 bases. CDR1 is SNHLY and CDR2 is FYNNEI in the germline V gene. The CDR3 contains 14 residues. The ends were cut back, 4 bases at V and 6 bases at J, with 15 bases in the middle. DNA for the CDR3: TGTGCCAGCAGTGTCAGCAGGGCCCCGAATGGCTACACCTTC. Amino acid sequence: CASSVSRAPNGYTF.

This chain joins TRBV7-2 and TRBJ1-1; D may be TRBD1 (5 bases). Germline V CDR1 and CDR2: SGHTA, FQGNSA. The CDR3 has 14 residues. The V end lost 3 bases, the J end lost 7 bases, and 15 bases lay between the germline ends. CDR3 bases: TGTGCCAGCAGCTTTCAGACAGTTAGGGGTGAAGCTTTCTTT. As protein: CASSFQTVRGEAFF.

The rearrangement joins TRBV2 to TRBJ2-3; the D is unclear. The CDR3 loop spans 11 amino acids. Deletions cut 10 bases from V and 4 bases from J, with 9 bases between. CDR1 and CDR2 (germline): SNHLY, FYNNEI. The CDR3 nucleotides read TGTGCCACCCCGTCGGCAGATACGCAGTATTTT. It yields the protein CATPSADTQYF.

This clone turned up a few times. V usage is TRBV11-2 and J usage is TRBJ2-7; 9 bases are shared with TRBD2. Looked up from germline, CDR1 is SGHAT and CDR2 is FQNNGV. After removal of 5 bases from V and 2 bases from J, the junction contained 7 bases not matched to a gene. The CDR3 is 15 amino acids. CDR3 DNA: TGTGCCAGCAGCCTTCAGCGGGGGGACCCCTACGAGCAGTACTTC. This sequence encodes CASSLQRGDPYEQYF.

This clone was seen just once. The V call is TRBV7-2, the J call TRBJ1-2; D possibly corresponds to TRBD1 (5 bases). This CDR3 region has 15 residues. The germline gives CDR1 SGHTA, CDR2 FQGNSA. The ends were cut back, 8 bases at V and 0 bases at J, with 16 bases in the middle. The CDR3 reads CASAGPGLSNYGYTF. The CDR3 DNA reads as TGTGCCAGCGCGGGCCCAGGGCTTTCTAACTATGGCTACACCTTC.

The chain links TRBV27 to TRBJ2-5, with a tentative D call TRBD2 (6 bases). Germline lookup yields CDR1 MNHEY and CDR2 SMNVEV (reference sequence). The CDR3 is 13 residues long. Trimming took off 10 bases at V and 5 bases at J, with 17 bases between the two ends. CDR3 DNA: TGTGCCACCAAGCAGGGAGGTATGGAGACCCAGTACTTC. This codes for CATKQGGMETQYF.

In the case of this clone: The same CDR3 can be traced to other DNA sequences in this sample. The CDR3 sequence: CASSLPTGQETQYF. The CDR3 DNA reads TGTGCCAGCAGCTTACCGACGGGCCAAGAGACCCAGTACTTC. V is TRBV5-4 and J is TRBJ2-5; unclear D gene. V lost 2 bases, J lost 1 base, and 9 bases lay in between. This CDR3 comprises 14 residues. Germline loops: CDR1 SGHNT, CDR2 YYREEE (reference sequence).

V is TRBV5-5 and J is TRBJ2-7, with TRBD1 as a possible D gene (6 bases). Germline V gene lookup returns CDR1 SGHKS and CDR2 YYEKEE (reference sequence). V lost 1 base and J 7 bases, leaving 12 bases between the germline ends. The CDR3 covers 13 residues. The CDR3 sequence is CASSLQVGGEQYF. CDR3 nucleotide sequence: TGTGCCAGCAGCTTGCAAGTAGGGGGAGAGCAGTACTTC. Using reference TRBV5-5 and TRBJ2-7 for the parts outside the CDR3, the full variable domain is DAGVTQSPTHLIKTRGQQVTLRCSPISGHKSVSWYQQVLGQGPQFIFQYYEKEERGRGNFPDRFSARQFPNYSSELNVNALLLGDSALYLCASSLQVGGEQYFGPGTRLTVT.

V usage is TRBV7-2 and J usage is TRBJ1-2; D uncertain. This CDR3 comprises 13 residues. V dropped 0 bases and J dropped 1 base, with 3 bases sitting between them. Germline V gene sequence: CDR1 SGHTA, CDR2 FQGNSA. The CDR3 loop reads CASSLADNYGYTF. DNA for the CDR3: TGTGCCAGCAGCTTAGCAGATAACTATGGCTACACCTTC.

V and J are TRBV7-2 and TRBJ2-1; 8 nucleotides agree with TRBD2. The CDR3 extends over 15 amino acids. V shed 5 bases, J shed 3 bases, and the junction held 6 bases outside the gene matches. CDR1 is SGHTA and CDR2 is FQGNSA in the germline V gene. CDR3 in DNA: TGTGCCAGCAGCCCCCGAAGCGGGGGCTACAATGAGCAGTTCTTC. Encoded protein: CASSPRSGGYNEQFF. Variable domain in full (rest from reference TRBV7-2 and TRBJ2-1): GAGVSQSPSNKVTEKGKDVELRCDPISGHTALYWYRQSLGQGLEFLIYFQGNSAPDKSGLPSDRFSAERTGGSVSTLTIQRTQQEDSAVYLCASSPRSGGYNEQFFGPGTRLTVL.

The J gene is TRBJ2-2, the V gene TRBV5-5, with 9 bases that match TRBD1. Germline values: CDR1 SGHKS, CDR2 YYEKEE (reference sequence). CDR3 length: 16 amino acids. Unmatched junction bases numbered 5, after V lost 2 bases and J lost 3 bases. CDR3 in DNA: TGTGCCAGCAGCTTACAGGGGGCGCTGGACACCGGGGAGCTGTTTTTT. This gives the protein CASSLQGALDTGELFF.

The rearrangement links TRBV5-1 to TRBJ2-5, with TRBD2 identical over 14 bases. CDR3 size: 16 residues. Germline V gene sequence: CDR1 SGHRS, CDR2 YFSETQ. Losses at the gene ends were 0 bases for V and 7 bases for J; bases not matched to a gene: 5. The CDR3 is CASSLGLAGGAGTQYF. The CDR3 DNA reads TGCGCCAGCAGCTTGGGACTAGCGGGGGGGGCAGGGACCCAGTACTTC.

The gene calls are TRBV30 and TRBJ2-1; unclear D gene. The V and J ends lost 1 base and 4 bases respectively, with 11 bases between them. This CDR3 region has 14 residues. CDR1 GTSNPN and CDR2 SVGIG come from the germline V gene (reference sequence). CDR3 residues: CAWSEGDIYNEQFF. The CDR3 bases are TGTGCCTGGAGTGAGGGTGACATTTACAATGAGCAGTTCTTC.

The chain uses TRBV2 and TRBJ2-7, with D possibly TRBD2 on 6 matching bases. The germline CDR1 and CDR2 sequences are SNHLY and FYNNEI. Trimming took 3 bases from V and 3 from J, leaving 9 bases between them. The CDR3 loop spans 13 amino acids. This CDR3 reads CASSEGGFYEQYF. The CDR3 DNA is TGTGCCAGCAGTGAGGGAGGCTTCTACGAGCAGTACTTC.

This clone was counted a few times. The V call is TRBV4-1, the J call TRBJ1-2, with unresolved D. Per the germline V gene, CDR1 is MGHRA and CDR2 is YSYEKL. Trimming pared 3 bases from V and 8 bases from J, leaving 19 bases between. There are 15 residues in the CDR3. The CDR3 DNA sequence: TGCGCCAGCAGCCAGGCAGCGTCCTACGGTGGAGGCTACACCTTC. Amino acid sequence: CASSQAASYGGGYTF.

The genes are TRBV7-9 and TRBJ1-4, with no clear D. V was cut by 1 base and J by 5 bases, with 8 bases left in between. The CDR3 contains 14 residues. In germline, CDR1 is SEHNR, CDR2 FQNEAQ (reference sequence). Here the CDR3 reads CASSLGQTNEKLFF. CDR3 nucleotides: TGTGCCAGCAGCTTAGGCCAGACGAATGAAAAACTGTTTTTT.

The rearrangement joins TRBV2 to TRBJ1-2, with D tentatively TRBD1 (6 bases). Germline V gives CDR1 SNHLY, CDR2 FYNNEI. V was pared by 1 base and J by 4 bases, with 13 bases between. CDR3 length equals 15 residues. CDR3 coding DNA: TGTGCCAGCAGTGAAGGGACGGGGGCTGTCTATGGCTACACCTTC. Protein product: CASSEGTGAVYGYTF. Drawing the rest from reference TRBV2 and TRBJ1-2, the complete variable domain is EPEVTQTPSHQVTQMGQEVILRCVPISNHLYFYWYRQILGQKVEFLVSFYNNEISEKSEIFDDQFSVERPDGSNFTLKIRSTKLEDSAMYFCASSEGTGAVYGYTFGSGTRLTVV.

The V and J genes are TRBV19 and TRBJ2-4; D unclear. V lost 7 bases, J lost 0 bases, and 7 bases lay in between. CDR3 length: 13 amino acids. Germline CDR1 is LNHDA and CDR2 is SQIVND (reference sequence). The CDR3 reads CASKGLAKNIQYF. The CDR3 DNA is TGTGCCAGTAAGGGATTAGCCAAAAACATTCAGTACTTC.